These 28 T cell receptor beta chains originate from one sample sequenced in a study of cytomegalovirus exposure and HLA in healthy donors. PCR primers comprised 60 Vbeta and 13 Jbeta primers. The assay was immunoSEQ multiplex PCR, and TCRdb's table has in-frame clones only and misses some. In the table there are under 150,000 clones, nearly 80% of which are singletons. Sequenced: PBMCs. The source is a woman aged 25 to 39 in good health and CMV-seropositive.

This sequence joins TRBV5-1 and TRBJ1-6; possible D gene TRBD1, 6 bases. V was cut by 0 bases and J by 10 bases, with 17 bases left in between. The germline gives CDR1 SGHRS, CDR2 YFSETQ. The CDR3 loop spans 16 amino acids. CDR3 nucleotides: TGCGCCAGCAGCTTGGCCGGGGGGCGCCATGGGTCACCCCTCCACTTT. This translates into CASSLAGGRHGSPLHF.

The J gene is TRBJ2-2, the V gene TRBV7-9; D is unclear. Germline loops: CDR1 SEHNR, CDR2 FQNEAQ (reference sequence). The CDR3 runs to 12 residues. Trimming removed 5 bases from V and 2 bases from J, with 3 bases in between. CDR3 amino acids: CASSPNTGELFF. The CDR3, as DNA: TGTGCCAGCAGCCCTAACACCGGGGAGCTGTTTTTT.

The V call is TRBV4-1, the J call TRBJ2-7, with 13 bases matching TRBD2. Germline values: CDR1 MGHRA, CDR2 YSYEKL. The ends lost 2 bases at V and 5 bases at J; junction bases unmatched: 12. This CDR3 comprises 18 residues. CDR3 amino acids: CASSQRLAGGPGRHEQYF. CDR3 nucleotides: TGCGCCAGCAGCCAAAGACTAGCGGGGGGCCCCGGTCGCCACGAGCAGTACTTC.

The chain is built from TRBV4-1 and TRBJ2-4; D possibly corresponds to TRBD2 (5 bases). CDR1 is MGHRA, CDR2 YSYEKL, per germline. Deletions cut 1 base from V and 3 bases from J, with 13 bases between. CDR3 length: 16 amino acids. This CDR3 reads CASSQVRAVNKNIQYF. The CDR3 DNA follows: TGCGCCAGCAGCCAAGTGAGGGCAGTAAACAAAAACATTCAGTACTTC.

In regard to this clone: Other nucleotide sequences in the sample specify the same CDR3. The rearrangement uses TRBV9 and TRBJ2-1; 10 nucleotides agree with TRBD2. Germline CDR1 is SGDLS and CDR2 is YYNGEE. The CDR3 totals 15 residues. With 3 bases clipped from V and 7 bases from J, the junction kept 7 bases outside the gene matches. In DNA form, the CDR3 reads TGTGCCAGCAGCGGAAGCGGGGGGGCCGGGAATGAGCAGTTCTTC. Translated, it gives CASSGSGGAGNEQFF. Looking up the rest from reference TRBV9 and TRBJ2-1 gives the full variable domain: DSGVTQTPKHLITATGQRVTLRCSPRSGDLSVYWYQQSLDQGLQFLIQYYNGEERAKGNILERFSAQQFPDLHSELNLSSLELGDSALYFCASSGSGGAGNEQFFGPGTRLTVL.

This chain connects TRBV4-1 to TRBJ2-1; 7 bases agree with TRBD1. Germline V gene data show CDR1 as MGHRA and CDR2 as YSYEKL. This CDR3 has 16 amino acids. V shed 1 base, J shed 6 bases, and the junction held 9 bases outside the gene matches. For the CDR3, the DNA is TGCGCCAGCAGCCAAGTGAACAGGGGACCATCCAATGAGCAGTTCTTC. Its protein product is CASSQVNRGPSNEQFF.

This chain connects TRBV11-2 to TRBJ2-7, with D maybe TRBD1 (6 bases). Germline V gene data show CDR1 as SGHAT and CDR2 as FQNNGV. V was pared by 3 bases and J by 5 bases, with 17 bases between. The CDR3 runs 15 residues. CDR3 DNA: TGTGCCAGCAGCTTGCTCGGCGCCAGGGGTAACGAGCAGTACTTC. Protein sequence: CASSLLGARGNEQYF.

The J gene is TRBJ2-7, the V gene TRBV5-4, with 7 bases that match TRBD1. The ends lost 0 bases at V and 3 bases at J; junction bases unmatched: 3. The CDR3 consists of 14 residues. The V gene's germline CDR1 is SGHNT and CDR2 YYREEE (reference sequence). CDR3 region: CASSLAAGGYEQYF. The CDR3 DNA follows: TGTGCCAGCAGCTTGGCGGCAGGGGGCTACGAGCAGTACTTC. Based on the CDR3 plus reference TRBV5-4 and TRBJ2-7, the full variable domain is ETGVTQSPTHLIKTRGQQVTLRCSSQSGHNTVSWYQQALGQGPQFIFQYYREEENGRGNFPPRFSGLQFPNYSSELNVNALELDDSALYLCASSLAAGGYEQYFGPGTRLTVT.

The CDR3 sequence: CASSHNDRYEQYF. For the CDR3, the DNA is TGTGCCAGCAGCCACAACGACAGATACGAGCAGTACTTC. The gene calls are TRBV14 and TRBJ2-7, with a possible D match to TRBD1 (5 bases). Trimming shortened V by 3 bases and J by 4 bases, and 10 bases separated the two germline ends. Germline V gene data show CDR1 as SGHDN and CDR2 as FVKESK. The CDR3 totals 13 residues. Full variable domain (rest looked up from reference TRBV14 and TRBJ2-7): EAGVTQFPSHSVIEKGQTVTLRCDPISGHDNLYWYRRVMGKEIKFLLHFVKESKQDESGMPNNRFLAERTGGTYSTLKVQPAELEDSGVYFCASSHNDRYEQYFGPGTRLTVT.

This clone was detected only a few times. The rearrangement uses TRBV2 and TRBJ2-2, with 7 positions matching TRBD2. J was trimmed by 6 bases and V by 4 bases; bases with no gene match: 2. The CDR3 has 13 residues. Per the germline V gene, CDR1 is SNHLY and CDR2 is FYNNEI. Here the CDR3 DNA reads TGTGCCAGCAGTGGTGCGGGGGCCGGGGAGCTGTTTTTT. Its protein product is CASSGAGAGELFF.

In DNA form, the CDR3 reads TGTGCCAGCAGTGAAGCGCCCCGCAGGGACAATCAGCCCCAGCATTTT. Translating it yields CASSEAPRRDNQPQHF. The chain joins TRBV6-1 to TRBJ1-5; possibly TRBD1 for D (5 bases). Trimming took off 0 bases at V and 3 bases at J, with 12 bases between the two ends. Germline V gene lookup returns CDR1 MNHNS and CDR2 SASEGT. The CDR3 has 16 residues.

The chain couples TRBV18 to TRBJ2-5; tentative D call: TRBD2 (6 bases). Germline V gives CDR1 KGHSH, CDR2 LQKENI. V was pared by 3 bases and J by 2 bases, with 7 bases between. This CDR3 spans 13 amino acids. The CDR3 bases are TGTGCCAGCTCACCGGGACTTCAAGAGACCCAGTACTTC. This gives the protein CASSPGLQETQYF.

V and J are TRBV4-1 and TRBJ1-3, with TRBD1 matching 8 bases. CDR1 and CDR2 from the germline V gene are MGHRA and YSYEKL. This CDR3 comprises 15 residues. V was clipped by 4 bases and J by 4 bases; unmatched bases: 6. CDR3 DNA sequence: TGCGCCAGCAGCCCAGGGGGCGCATGGGGAAACACCATATATTTT. Its protein is CASSPGGAWGNTIYF.

The chain employs TRBV10-2 and TRBJ1-2; weak D call: TRBD1 (6 bases). CDR3 length: 13 amino acids. Germline CDR1 WSHSY, CDR2 SAAADI. V lost 6 bases to trimming and J lost 8 bases, with 16 bases between them. The CDR3 sequence: CASSMIQGTGYTF. The CDR3 region has the DNA TGCGCCAGCAGCATGATACAGGGTACGGGCTACACCTTC.

The V and J genes are TRBV29-1 and TRBJ2-2; possibly TRBD2 for D (7 bases). The germline V and J ends were trimmed by 5 bases and 1 base, with 11 bases remaining between them. The CDR3 has 14 amino acids. In germline, CDR1 is SQVTM, CDR2 ANQGSEA. In DNA, the CDR3 is TGCAGCGTTAGAGGGGGGGTGAACACCGGGGAGCTGTTTTTT. This encodes CSVRGGVNTGELFF.

The V call is TRBV7-6, the J call TRBJ2-2; D unresolved. Germline V gene lookup returns CDR1 SGHVS and CDR2 FNYEAQ. This CDR3 is built from 12 residues. Trimming removed 4 bases at V and 7 bases at J, with 7 bases between. The DNA for the CDR3 is TGTGCCAGCAGCTCGACTTTCGGGGAGCTGTTTTTT. Translation gives CASSSTFGELFF.

Of note for this clone: One end of the junction varies from germline; a read error may be responsible. The chain has TRBV7-9 and TRBJ1-1; possible D gene TRBD1, 6 bases. The CDR3 is 15 residues long. Germline V gene lookup returns CDR1 SEHNR and CDR2 FQNEAQ (reference sequence). This CDR3 reads CSSSLGLGGNTEAFF. The CDR3 nucleotides are TGTTCCAGCAGCTTAGGGCTAGGGGGAAACACTGAAGCTTTCTTT.

This chain joins TRBV25-1 and TRBJ2-3, with D possibly matching TRBD2 (5 bases). Trimming pared 8 bases from V and 1 base from J, leaving 13 bases between. Germline CDR1 is MGHDK and CDR2 is SYGVNS. The CDR3 totals 14 residues. In DNA, the CDR3 is TGTGCCAGCGGAAGCGGTGTCCGCACAGATACGCAGTATTTT. It codes for CASGSGVRTDTQYF.

This clone has just a few counts. J is TRBJ1-1 and V is TRBV5-6; unclear D gene. The CDR3 runs to 12 residues. Per germline, CDR1 SGHDT and CDR2 YYEEEE. Deletions cut 0 bases from V and 9 bases from J, with 9 bases between. CDR3 coding DNA: TGTGCCAGCAGCTTGGCCGGTGAGCAAGCTTTCTTT. Residues: CASSLAGEQAFF.

The chain couples TRBV4-2 to TRBJ1-2, with a tentative D call TRBD1 (5 bases). This CDR3 contains 14 residues. Trimming removed 1 base at V and 6 bases at J, with 12 bases between. Germline loops: CDR1 LGHNA, CDR2 YNFKEQ. This CDR3 is CASSQGDLGDGYTF. The CDR3 nucleotides are TGTGCCAGCAGCCAAGGAGATTTAGGGGATGGCTACACCTTC.

The CDR3, as DNA: TGCGCCAGCAGCTTGGTGGGAGGGGAGGATGAGCAGTTCTTC. Translated, it gives CASSLVGGEDEQFF. The chain links TRBV5-1 to TRBJ2-1; 7 nucleotides align to TRBD2. Looked up from germline, CDR1 is SGHRS and CDR2 is YFSETQ. The CDR3 is 14 amino acids. The trim removed 0 bases at V and 8 bases at J, leaving 5 bases unmatched. Filled out from reference TRBV5-1 and TRBJ2-1, the complete variable domain reads KAGVTQTPRYLIKTRGQQVTLSCSPISGHRSVSWYQQTPGQGLQFLFEYFSETQRNKGNFPGRFSGRQFSNSRSEMNVSTLELGDSALYLCASSLVGGEDEQFFGPGTRLTVL.

The chain couples TRBV15 to TRBJ1-4, with D unresolved. Germline lookup yields CDR1 LNHNV and CDR2 YYDKDF (reference sequence). There are 17 residues in the CDR3. Trimming shortened V by 0 bases and J by 7 bases, and 18 bases separated the two germline ends. CDR3 loop: CATSRDRQGRPPEKLFF. The CDR3 nucleotides read TGTGCCACCAGCAGAGACCGACAAGGGAGGCCCCCTGAAAAACTGTTTTTT.

The V and J genes are TRBV7-2 and TRBJ2-3; 7 nucleotides line up with TRBD2. The germline V gene has CDR1 SGHTA and CDR2 FQGNSA. The CDR3 runs 15 residues. V gave up 6 bases and J gave up 6 bases; unmatched junction bases: 12. In nucleotides, the CDR3 is TGTGCCAGCAGTCGTCCGGGACTGGGGGGGGATACGCAGTATTTT. It translates to CASSRPGLGGDTQYF.

V and J are TRBV9 and TRBJ1-3, with D perhaps TRBD1 (6 bases). Germline CDR1 reads SGDLS; CDR2 reads YYNGEE. The CDR3 consists of 15 residues. V was pared by 4 bases and J by 5 bases, with 16 bases between. CDR3 sequence (DNA): TGTGCCAGCAGCTCCGGGGGGCACGAGAGAAACACCATATATTTT. It yields the protein CASSSGGHERNTIYF.

The V gene is TRBV30, the J gene TRBJ1-6; tentatively, D is TRBD1 (5 bases). Germline V gene lookup returns CDR1 GTSNPN and CDR2 SVGIG (reference sequence). There are 14 residues in the CDR3. The germline V and J ends were trimmed by 2 bases and 7 bases, with 12 bases remaining between them. The CDR3 here is CAWSRGKLNSPLHF. The CDR3 bases are TGTGCCTGGAGTCGGGGGAAGCTAAATTCACCCCTCCACTTT.

In its sample, this clone was seen a few times. The J gene is TRBJ2-1, the V gene TRBV7-9; D is undetermined. Deletions cut 3 bases from V and 6 bases from J, with 6 bases between. The CDR3 is 12 amino acids. Germline V gene data show CDR1 as SEHNR and CDR2 as FQNEAQ (reference sequence). The DNA for the CDR3 is TGTGCCAGCAGCTTGTTGGCCAATGAGCAGTTCTTC. Translation gives CASSLLANEQFF.

This clone showed up just a few times. The chain links TRBV5-1 to TRBJ2-3; 12 bases fit TRBD2. Germline lookup yields CDR1 SGHRS and CDR2 YFSETQ. The CDR3 runs 16 residues. V lost 0 bases, J lost 4 bases, and 3 bases stayed unmatched. The CDR3 region is CASSLVASGGADTQYF. DNA of the CDR3: TGCGCCAGCAGCTTGGTGGCTAGCGGGGGGGCAGATACGCAGTATTTT.

The V and J genes are TRBV7-6 and TRBJ1-6; no firm D call. The CDR3 runs to 13 residues. V shed 0 bases and J shed 10 bases, with 7 bases lying between them. Per germline, CDR1 SGHVS and CDR2 FNYEAQ. Here the CDR3 reads CASSLARESPLHF. CDR3 coding DNA: TGTGCCAGCAGCTTAGCGAGGGAATCACCCCTCCACTTT.